This T cell receptor (beta chain) was obtained from a study of cytomegalovirus exposure and HLA in healthy donors (dated by TCRdb to about 2017). About the full investigation: An earlier analysis of 550 to 700 of the donors reported about 250 Gb of sequence data and approximately 110 million unique TCR beta sequences from 150 million to 200 million T cells. Among 300 to 500 genotyped donors of the cohort, an average of approximately 220,000 unique TCR beta nucleotide sequences was sequenced per donor, of which roughly 18% were non-productive. HLA typing covered class I and class II loci at four-digit resolution. The study used immunosequencing to profile the T cell repertoires of 666 subjects and linked those repertoires to cytomegalovirus serostatus. Alongside the repertoire data, information on donor age, sex, ethnicity and CMV serostatus was compiled. The number of donors typed differed by locus, with roughly 629-640 for A, B, C, DRB1 and DQB1, around 500 for DQA1, under 610 for DPA1, and some 450 for DPB1. A handful of DR-DQ haplotypes were treated as single units for association and clustering because of strong linkage in the cohort. The study was designed to test whether signatures of past pathogen exposure could be identified by cataloging public T cell receptors. Every discovery cohort repertoire had been produced on one sequencing platform. A later analysis re-examined previously published TCR beta repertoires from more than 600 donors and added high-resolution HLA genotyping to investigate patterns of TCR occurrence. The genetic ancestry cluster associated with self-reported Caucasian donors included around four fifths of the roughly 380 genotyped donors. To predict cytomegalovirus infection status, the study combined high-throughput TCR immunosequencing, statistical association of individual TCRs with disease status, and machine learning. In addition to the first cohort of around 670 subjects, a separate validation cohort of over 90 different subjects was used. Roughly 310 gigabases of sequencing data and 70 million to 100 million unique TCR sequences were included in an early release covering 550 to 800 HLA-typed donors. In the later analysis, no new phenotypic data were used to find candidate immune exposures; instead, reliance was placed on TCR beta sequences and their occurrence across donors. Genome-wide SNP genotypes for about 55% of the roughly 670 donors were used in a later genetic analysis, which treated that subset as a discovery cohort. An earlier analysis of 587 of the donors used high-throughput TCR beta sequencing to judge whether each TCR beta V gene segment behaved as functional or pseudogenic.

The cohort comprised 666 healthy bone marrow donors. Cohort members were all nominally healthy when sampled, although unrecorded immune exposures were likely present. The donor tested CMV seronegative, placing the donor among the 300 to 400 seronegative members of the cohort. Every donor gave a peripheral blood sample, and the peripheral blood mononuclear cells from that sample were used for TCR beta sequencing. Genomic DNA extraction from the blood cell samples was performed with the Qiagen DNeasy Blood Extraction Kit. On the study overall, not on this receptor specifically: The 87-base-pair reads could not distinguish some IMGT-functional V segments, including TRBV6-2 and TRBV6-3, so those segments were excluded. Presence/absence analyses assumed roughly uniform sequencing depth across donors, an assumption that may not hold. Broadly in line with IMGT annotations, most TCR beta V segments showed up in productive rearrangements about 87% or about 30% of the time in an earlier analysis of some 590 of the donors. CMV serostatus was the only immune exposure information available for the cohort. Assigning TCR associations to individual alleles was difficult when HLA alleles, especially DR and DQ, strongly co-occurred. A later genetic analysis associated a missense DCLRE1C variant with V-gene and J-gene trimming of TCR beta chains, and an independent cohort replicated the association. Most TCR sequences were observed very rarely across donors, whereas some public TCRs were present in many individuals. According to a later analysis, TCR association rates differed among HLA loci, with DRB1 alleles showing the most associated TCRs and HLA-C alleles showing the fewest. Correlated functional status among segregating V segments might be attributable to linkage disequilibrium, but an unknown experimental factor could not be ruled out. Approximately 18 rarely observed V segments, including chromosome 9 orphons, were excluded from the earlier analysis of some 590 of the donors because counts were too low. A few of the identified cytomegalovirus-associated TCR beta chains were confirmed in vitro to be specific for cytomegalovirus antigens. It was suggested by the authors that the approach could potentially be generalized to other disease states and immunological phenotypes. The study gave a list of about 160 TCR beta chains associated with cytomegalovirus. In this cohort, only TCR beta chains were sequenced, and detectable features were limited by the absence of alpha or paired-chain data. In a later analysis, HLA-associated TCR beta chains were found to be more clonally expanded and to have lower generation probabilities than equally common non-associated chains. The sequencing pipeline was judged likely to have produced a cluster of highly shared sequence variants as a technical artifact. A later analysis found that most CMV-associated TCR beta chains appeared HLA-restricted, with HLA associations seemingly driven largely by CMV exposure. Because some donors lacked HLA typing at each locus, the association tests relied only on the typed subset. A further reported finding was that TCR beta sequences accurately predicted the HLA-A and HLA-B alleles for most subjects in the first cohort. In a later analysis, several top co-occurrence clusters were reported to appear linked to parvovirus B19, influenza, CMV and Epstein-Barr virus. In a later genetic analysis, fewer N-insertions in productive TCRs were reported among donors in an Asian-associated ancestry cluster than the approximately 670-donor mean. Cytomegalovirus status was reported to be diagnosed by the classifier with high specificity and sensitivity in both the original and validation cohorts. At a false discovery rate of 0.05, a later analysis linked 16,951 TCR beta sequences to specific HLA alleles.

Concerning this clone itself: The specificity of this receptor is unknown. There are no base qualities to consult, and no much larger clone falls within one base.

CDR1 and CDR2 (LGHNA, YNFKEQ) derive from the germline V gene. From the cysteine through the phenylalanine, the CDR3 covers 15 amino acids. CDR3 DNA only is kept here, 45 bases in frame from base 1. To prepare the library, the immunoSEQ multiplex PCR assay was applied. For the multiplex PCR, a mixture combining 60 forward primers for TCR Vbeta segments and 13 reverse primers for TCR Jbeta segments was used. A multiplex PCR assay on genomic DNA amplified the CDR3 region of rearranged TCR beta genes. The amplified TCR beta libraries were sequenced on the Illumina HiSeq System as 87-base-pair reads. Under the source paper's analysis protocol: A later analysis counted about 80 million unique TCR beta chains across the roughly 700 repertoires, and approximately 11 million of these chains were shared by at least two donors. A nearest-neighbor algorithm error-corrected the raw reads and collapsed the reads into unique sequences, merging closely related sequences to remove PCR and sequencing errors. Alignment of CDR3 sequences to IMGT reference sequences was used to assign V, D and J gene segments. Each retained sequence needed at least a six-nucleotide match to both a V gene segment and a J gene segment. A rearrangement counted as productive if the CDR3 had no stop codons and remained in frame with V and J, and every other rearrangement counted as non-productive. Following IMGT convention, CDR3 was defined as the stretch from the second conserved V-encoded cysteine to the conserved J-encoded phenylalanine. Sequences without an unambiguous match to a single V gene segment were excluded from the earlier analysis of several hundred of the donors. In an earlier analysis of 500 to 750 of the donors, V segments were called functional above 56.7% productive rearrangements and were called segregating when the between-donor standard deviation exceeded 5%. A statistical classification framework was built to diagnose cytomegalovirus status from the catalog of TCR beta chain sequences. V and J gene assignment, in a later analysis, came from comparing TCR nucleotide sequences with IMGT/GENE-DB human TR gene sequences. Using the TCRdist pipeline, a later analysis assigned CDR3 sequences along with most-parsimonious VDJ recombination scenarios. In a later analysis, each TCR beta chain was defined by its CDR3 amino acid sequence together with its V-gene family, and reads lacking a unique V-gene family were excluded. In a later analysis, some 600 highly shared, low-generation-probability nucleotide sequences were removed to address suspected cross-contamination and a sequencing artifact. In a later analysis, a clonal expansion index was calculated for each public chain from normalized within-repertoire ranks of inferred template counts. A later analysis computed generation probabilities with a VDJ recombination model fitted to out-of-frame rearrangements, and checked the results against IGoR. A later analysis scored TCR-TCR, TCR-HLA and TCR-CMV co-occurrence with hypergeometric tests, applying a repertoire-size bias correction to TCR pairs. In a later analysis, false discovery rates were estimated by permuting HLA or CMV assignments 20 times. A later analysis grouped co-occurring TCRs with DBSCAN, adding TCRdist sequence similarity when clustering within HLA-allele-positive subsets. Repertoires with fewer than 30,000 or more than 120,000 public chains were left out of co-occurrence clustering, as were roughly five repertoires with anomalous nucleotide sharing. The immuneACCESS repertoire file appears here via TCRdb, limited to in-frame rearrangements. These files lack a portion of the clones; in checked studies, under half of the deficit traces to unresolved V genes, and the cause of the others is not known. The V and J calls and clone size are taken from that table; D and trimming were inferred from the DNA. The sample table records about 150,000 clones; approximately 84% of these occur just once. Together, the top ten hold roughly 2.4% of the sample.

The clonotype was recovered from a woman younger than 30 in good health and CMV-seronegative. Sequencing was performed on PBMCs. Rearrangement joined TRBV4-2 to TRBJ2-5; 8 junctional bases match TRBD2. The end of the DNA aligns better with TRBJ2-7, so the J call may be wrong. The CDR3 has the sequence CASSQVRRGAYEQYF. The nucleotide sequence is given as TGTGCCAGCAGCCAGGTCCGGCGGGGGGCCTACGAGCAGTACTTC.